These 9 T cell receptor beta chains came from one sample sequenced in a study of T cells in tumors after PD-1 blockade. Profiling relied on immunoSEQ multiplex PCR, and the TCRdb table lists in-frame clones only, not all of them. Of over 3,000 clones listed, roughly 60% are singletons. The sample was tumor tissue, taken after anti-PD-1 treatment. These receptors all come from a human donor with cutaneous squamous cell carcinoma.

The chain links TRBV19 to TRBJ1-1; 9 nucleotides line up with TRBD1. The junction had 14 bases not matched to a gene; V was cut back by 9 bases and J by 3 bases. The CDR3 runs to 16 residues. The V gene's germline CDR1 is LNHDA and CDR2 SQIVND (reference sequence). CDR3 sequence: CASSDDRGIVYTEAFF. The DNA of the CDR3 is TGTGCCAGCAGCGATGACAGGGGGATCGTGTACACTGAAGCTTTCTTT.

Relative to its sample, this clone is medium-sized (0.01 to 0.1%). This rearrangement joins TRBV6-5 to TRBJ2-7; D possibly uses TRBD1 or TRBD2 (5 bases each). This CDR3 has 14 amino acids. Germline V gene data show CDR1 as MNHEY and CDR2 as SVGAGI. V gave up 4 bases and J gave up 5 bases, with 15 bases separating them. CDR3 loop: CASSSAGTSNEQYF. The CDR3 DNA is TGTGCCAGCAGTTCCGCCGGGACGAGTAACGAGCAGTACTTC.

The chain combines TRBV29-1 with TRBJ2-2; perhaps TRBD1 as D (7 bases). V was pared by 7 bases and J by 4 bases, with 16 bases between. Per germline, CDR1 SQVTM and CDR2 ANQGSEA. The CDR3 totals 14 residues. CDR3 coding DNA: TGCAGCGCCGGGAGTCCAGGGGGCACCGGGGAGCTGTTTTTT. It encodes CSAGSPGGTGELFF.

The V and J genes are TRBV6-5 and TRBJ1-5, with unresolved D. CDR3 length: 15 amino acids. Germline V gene data show CDR1 as MNHEY and CDR2 as SVGAGI. Trimming cost V 0 bases and J 3 bases, with 9 bases left between them. The CDR3 DNA reads as TGTGCCAGCAGTTACTCGATTGGGCTCAATCAGCCCCAGCATTTT. It is translated as CASSYSIGLNQPQHF.

This clone was detected a few times. CDR3 sequence reads: CASSFFSVVDNRAQPQHF. CDR3 in DNA: TGTGCCAGCAGTTTTTTTAGTGTTGTAGACAATCGGGCTCAGCCCCAGCATTTT. The chain employs TRBV28 and TRBJ1-5; D ambiguous. V lost 3 bases to trimming and J lost 6 bases, with 24 bases between them. CDR3 length: 18 amino acids. CDR1 is MDHEN and CDR2 is SYDVKM in the germline V gene.

The chain carries TRBV29-1 and TRBJ2-3; D is unclear. The V gene lost 7 bases and the J gene lost 0 bases, with 8 bases spanning the gap. CDR1 is SQVTM and CDR2 is ANQGSEA in the germline V gene. The CDR3 has 12 amino acids. The CDR3 loop is CSELVSTDTQYF. In DNA form, the CDR3 reads TGCAGCGAGCTAGTCAGCACAGATACGCAGTATTTT.

The chain carries TRBV4-1 and TRBJ1-5; 8 nucleotides line up with TRBD1. V dropped 3 bases and J dropped 3; count of bases not matched to a gene: 4. This CDR3 spans 15 amino acids. Germline CDR1 and CDR2: MGHRA and YSYEKL. CDR3: CASSQATGANQPQHF. DNA for the CDR3: TGCGCCAGCAGCCAGGCGACAGGGGCCAATCAGCCCCAGCATTTT.

This clone turned up a few times. The V call is TRBV18, the J call TRBJ1-1, with D unclear. In germline, CDR1 is KGHSH, CDR2 LQKENI. CDR3 length equals 14 residues. Trimming left V 4 bases short and J 1 base short, with 10 bases between. Here the CDR3 reads CASSRAGENTEAFF. The DNA of the CDR3 is TGTGCCAGCTCACGTGCAGGCGAGAACACTGAAGCTTTCTTT.

This clone was recorded only once. The V gene is TRBV27, the J gene TRBJ2-2; D is possibly TRBD1 (7 bases). The CDR3 covers 17 residues. Deletions cut 5 bases from V and 1 base from J, with 17 bases between. Germline V gene data show CDR1 as MNHEY and CDR2 as SMNVEV (reference sequence). CDR3 amino acids: CASSALAGGGNTGELFF. DNA of the CDR3: TGTGCCAGCAGTGCGCTGGCAGGGGGAGGGAACACCGGGGAGCTGTTTTTT.